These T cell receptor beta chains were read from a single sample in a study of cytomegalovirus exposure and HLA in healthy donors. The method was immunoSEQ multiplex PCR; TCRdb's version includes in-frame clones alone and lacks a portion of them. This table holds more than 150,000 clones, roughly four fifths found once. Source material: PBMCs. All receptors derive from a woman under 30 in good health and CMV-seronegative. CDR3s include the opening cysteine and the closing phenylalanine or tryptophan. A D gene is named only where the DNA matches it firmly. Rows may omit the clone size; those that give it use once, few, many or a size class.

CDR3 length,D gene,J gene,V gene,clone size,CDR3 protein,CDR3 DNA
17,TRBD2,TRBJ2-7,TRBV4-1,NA,CASSQDTSTSGTYEQYF,TGCGCCAGCAGCCAAGATACGAGCACTAGCGGCACCTACGAGCAGTACTTC
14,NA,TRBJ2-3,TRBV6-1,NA,CASSERTSTDTQYF,TGTGCCAGCAGTGAAAGGACTAGCACAGATACGCAGTATTTT
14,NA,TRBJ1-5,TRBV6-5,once,CASSYSSLNQPQHF,TGTGCCAGCAGTTACTCATCCCTCAATCAGCCCCAGCATTTT
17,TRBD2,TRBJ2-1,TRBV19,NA,CASSRPGLAGPFNEQFF,TGTGCCAGTAGTCGTCCGGGACTAGCGGGACCCTTCAATGAGCAGTTCTTC
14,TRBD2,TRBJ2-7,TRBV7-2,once,CASSKTGTSDEQYF,TGTGCCAGCAGCAAAACCGGGACTAGCGACGAGCAGTACTTC
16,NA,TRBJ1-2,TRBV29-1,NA,CSVEDHPGAHTRGYTF,TGCAGCGTTGAAGATCATCCGGGTGCCCACACTAGGGGCTACACCTTC
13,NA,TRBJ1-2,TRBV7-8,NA,CASSLAANYGYTF,TGTGCCAGCAGCTTAGCGGCCAACTATGGCTACACCTTC
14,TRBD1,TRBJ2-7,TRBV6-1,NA,CASSAGTGGYEQYF,TGTGCCAGCAGTGCGGGGACAGGGGGGTACGAGCAGTACTTC
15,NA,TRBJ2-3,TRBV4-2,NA,CASSQNGESTDTQYF,TGTGCCAGCAGCCAAAACGGGGAGAGCACAGATACGCAGTATTTT
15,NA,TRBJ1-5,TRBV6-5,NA,CASGLRAGDNQPQHF,TGTGCCAGCGGCCTAAGGGCAGGGGACAATCAGCCCCAGCATTTT
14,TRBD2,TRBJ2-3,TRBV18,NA,CASRSAGGTDTQYF,TGTGCCAGCCGATCGGCGGGGGGCACAGATACGCAGTATTTT
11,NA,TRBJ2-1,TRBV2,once,CASIELDLQFF,TGTGCCAGCATCGAGCTGGACTTGCAGTTCTTC
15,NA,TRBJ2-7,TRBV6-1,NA,CASSPLTGSRYEQYF,TGTGCCAGCAGTCCGCTCACAGGTTCCCGCTACGAGCAGTACTTC
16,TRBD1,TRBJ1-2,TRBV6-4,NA,CASRDFPGQGNYGYTF,TGTGCCAGCAGAGATTTTCCGGGACAGGGAAACTATGGCTACACCTTC
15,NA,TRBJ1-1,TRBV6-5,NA,CASSPSQGFNTEAFF,TGTGCCAGCAGCCCATCGCAGGGTTTTAACACTGAAGCTTTCTTT
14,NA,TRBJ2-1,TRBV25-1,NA,CASSAAGLYNEQFF,TGTGCCAGCAGTGCAGCCGGACTCTACAATGAGCAGTTCTTC
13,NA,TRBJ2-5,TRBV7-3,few,CASGYARSETQYF,TGTGCCAGCGGCTATGCTAGAAGTGAGACCCAGTACTTC
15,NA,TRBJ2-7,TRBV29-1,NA,CSVEVAPGGSYEQYF,TGCAGCGTTGAGGTCGCCCCAGGGGGGTCCTACGAGCAGTACTTC
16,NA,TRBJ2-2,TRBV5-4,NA,CASSLAGVSNTGELFF,TGTGCCAGCAGCTTGGCCGGAGTTAGTAACACCGGGGAGCTGTTTTTT
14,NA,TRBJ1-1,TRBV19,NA,CASKREGSATEAFF,TGTGCCAGTAAAAGGGAGGGGTCGGCCACTGAAGCTTTCTTT